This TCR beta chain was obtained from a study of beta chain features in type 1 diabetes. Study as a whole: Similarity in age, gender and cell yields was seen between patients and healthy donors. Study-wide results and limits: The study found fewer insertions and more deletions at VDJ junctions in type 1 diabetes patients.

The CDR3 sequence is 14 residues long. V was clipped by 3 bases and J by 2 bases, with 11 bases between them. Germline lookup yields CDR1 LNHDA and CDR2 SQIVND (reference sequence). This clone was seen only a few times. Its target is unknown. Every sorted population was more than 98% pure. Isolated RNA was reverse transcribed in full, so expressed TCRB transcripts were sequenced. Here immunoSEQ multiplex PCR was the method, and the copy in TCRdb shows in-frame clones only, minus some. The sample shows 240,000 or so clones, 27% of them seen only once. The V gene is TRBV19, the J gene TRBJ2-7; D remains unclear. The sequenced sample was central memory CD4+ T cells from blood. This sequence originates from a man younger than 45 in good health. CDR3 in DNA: TGTGCCAGTAGTATCCGAGACAACCCCTACGAGCAGTACTTC. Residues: CASSIRDNPYEQYF.